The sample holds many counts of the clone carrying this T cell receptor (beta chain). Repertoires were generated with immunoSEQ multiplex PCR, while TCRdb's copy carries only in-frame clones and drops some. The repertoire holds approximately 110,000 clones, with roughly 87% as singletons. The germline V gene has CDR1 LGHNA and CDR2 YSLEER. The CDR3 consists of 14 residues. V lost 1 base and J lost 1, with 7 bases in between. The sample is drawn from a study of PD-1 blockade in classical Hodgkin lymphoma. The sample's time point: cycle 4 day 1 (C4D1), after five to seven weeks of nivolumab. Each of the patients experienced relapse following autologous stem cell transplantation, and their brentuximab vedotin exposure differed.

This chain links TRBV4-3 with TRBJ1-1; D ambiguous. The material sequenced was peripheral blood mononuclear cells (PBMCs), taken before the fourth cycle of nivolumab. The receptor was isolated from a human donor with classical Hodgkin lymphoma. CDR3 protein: CASSQVPGNTEAFF. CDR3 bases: TGCGCCAGCAGCCAAGTTCCGGGGAACACTGAAGCTTTCTTT.